Reported below is one TCR beta chain. The V and J ends lost 2 bases and 3 bases, in that order; junction bases with no gene match: 4. This CDR3 spans 16 amino acids. Germline lookup yields CDR1 MGHRA and CDR2 YSYEKL. Researchers ran the PCR with 60 Vbeta and 13 Jbeta primers. Profiled with immunoSEQ multiplex PCR; TCRdb holds only in-frame clones, not every one. The table records over 90,000 clones, 64% of them present only once. This sample was taken from a study of cytomegalovirus exposure and HLA in healthy donors. The clonotype was recovered from a man in his 60s in good health and CMV-seronegative. Sequencing was carried out using PBMCs. This chain uses TRBV4-1 with TRBJ2-2, with TRBD1 identical over 9 bases. CDR3 amino acids: CASSQWTGADTGELFF. The CDR3, as DNA: TGCGCCAGCAGCCAATGGACAGGGGCCGACACCGGGGAGCTGTTTTTT.